The 19 T cell receptor beta chains given below trace back to one sample, sequenced in a study of T cells in Graves' hyperthyroidism and ophthalmopathy (dated 2019 in TCRdb). Library prep was done by multiplex PCR. Reads for this sample came from an Illumina HiSeq 2000. The TCR beta CDR3 regions were amplified from the RNA transcripts. For the first round of RT-PCR on the TCR CDR3, the HTBI primer set was used together with the Qiagen OneStep RT-PCR kit. The public sequencing data were trimmed at Q25 with fastp and processed into clonotypes with MiXCR by TCRdb, which kept only in-frame beta chains. When rows share a CDR3 protein, they turn into one entry using the most common DNA and genes. The sample table records about 690,000 distinct CDR3 sequences; approximately 15% of these occur just once. The ten largest clones add up to around 15% of the sample. Material for sequencing was blood. The receptors originated from a man between 45 and 60 years old with Graves' hyperthyroidism.

There are many counts of this clonotype. The chain uses TRBV28 and TRBJ1-2; TRBD1 aligns across 8 bases. V was clipped by 4 bases and J by 5 bases; unmatched bases: 9. Germline values: CDR1 MDHEN, CDR2 SYDVKM. This CDR3 has 15 amino acids. The CDR3 DNA is TGTGCCAGCAGTTCCAAGGCAGGGGGCGAATATGGCTACACCTTC. Its translation: CASSSKAGGEYGYTF.

This clonotype was seen ten or more times. The chain uses TRBV2 and TRBJ2-7, with 10 bases identical to TRBD2. CDR3 length: 15 amino acids. The V segment lost 8 bases and the J segment 4 bases; nucleotides outside the gene matches: 11. The germline gives CDR1 SNHLY, CDR2 FYNNEI. CDR3 residues: CASQFLTSGIYEQYF. The CDR3 bases are TGTGCCAGCCAATTCCTCACTAGCGGGATTTACGAGCAGTACTTC.

This chain uses TRBV28 with TRBJ2-2; TRBD2 aligns across 7 bases. Germline CDR1 and CDR2: MDHEN and SYDVKM. The CDR3 consists of 14 residues. V lost 1 base to trimming and J lost 7 bases; unmatched junction nucleotides: 3. Here the CDR3 reads CASSLSGTNGELFF. The CDR3, as DNA: TGTGCCAGCAGTTTATCGGGGACTAACGGGGAGCTGTTTTTT.

This clonotype was seen ten or more times. CDR3 bases: TGTGCCAGCAGTTACCCGACCGACGGATATGGCTACACCTTC. As protein: CASSYPTDGYGYTF. The chain joins TRBV6-2 or TRBV6-3 to TRBJ1-2, with no clear D. Germline V CDR1 and CDR2: MNHEY, SVGEGT. Trimming pared 2 bases from V and 5 bases from J, leaving 12 bases between. The CDR3 contains 14 residues.

The sample holds many counts of this clonotype. The chain employs TRBV19 and TRBJ2-5; D not resolved. There are 13 residues in the CDR3. Germline V CDR1 and CDR2: LNHDA, SQIVND (reference sequence). The V end was cut by 4 bases, the J end by 5 bases, with 11 bases between. CDR3: CASSNSLVETQYF. CDR3 sequence (DNA): TGTGCCAGTAGTAACTCTCTCGTGGAGACCCAGTACTTC. Supplemented by reference TRBV19 and TRBJ2-5, the full variable domain reads DGGITQSPKYLFRKEGQNVTLSCEQNLNHDAMYWYRQDPGQGLRLIYYSQIVNDFQKGDIAEGYSVSREKKESFPLTVTSAQKNPTAFYLCASSNSLVETQYFGPGTRLLVL.

This clonotype was found many times. The chain has TRBV28 and TRBJ2-2; a weak D match, TRBD2 (6 bases). This CDR3 spans 13 amino acids. Trimming shortened V by 6 bases and J by 6 bases, and 11 bases separated the two germline ends. Germline CDR1 reads MDHEN; CDR2 reads SYDVKM. CDR3 region: CASRIPGAGELFF. The CDR3 coding sequence is TGTGCCAGCAGGATACCGGGAGCCGGGGAGCTGTTTTTT.

V is TRBV6-5 and J is TRBJ2-1, with unresolved D. Germline values: CDR1 MNHEY, CDR2 SVGAGI. V lost 0 bases and J lost 0, with 9 bases in between. The CDR3 consists of 16 residues. The CDR3 bases are TGTGCCAGCAGTTACTCGACCGGGTACTCCTACAATGAGCAGTTCTTC. Translating gives CASSYSTGYSYNEQFF.

The table lists this clonotype with a few counts. Its ends do not fully match the called genes, so a read error is possible. The chain has TRBV5-4 and TRBJ2-1; 11 bases align to TRBD2. The germline V gene encodes CDR1 SGHNT and CDR2 YYREEE (reference sequence). This CDR3 is built from 21 residues. CDR3 amino acids: CASTLRPIPGLAVSSYNEQFF. For the CDR3, the DNA is TGTGCCAGCACCTTGCGCCCTATACCGGGACTAGCGGTCAGCTCCTACAATGAGCAGTTCTTC. Complete variable domain (other parts from reference TRBV5-4 and TRBJ2-1): ETGVTQSPTHLIKTRGQQVTLRCSSQSGHNTVSWYQQALGQGPQFIFQYYREEENGRGNFPPRFSGLQFPNYSSELNVNALELDDSALYLCASTLRPIPGLAVSSYNEQFFGPGTRLTVL.

This clonotype turned up a few times. The CDR3 DNA sequence: TGCGCCAGCAGCCCTAGACGGGACACCATAAAGGACGAGCAGTACTTC. Amino acid sequence: CASSPRRDTIKDEQYF. This chain joins TRBV4-1 and TRBJ2-7; weak D call: TRBD1 (6 bases). This CDR3 spans 16 amino acids. From germline, CDR1 is MGHRA and CDR2 YSYEKL. V was trimmed by 4 bases and J by 5 bases, leaving 21 bases between them.

This clonotype was seen more than once but under ten times. CDR3 nucleotide sequence: TGTGCCATCTTAGACCGACAGGGGGCATCACATGAAAAACTGTTTTTT. It encodes CAILDRQGASHEKLFF. The V call is TRBV7-9, the J call TRBJ1-4; 10 nucleotides agree with TRBD1. Germline V lookup: CDR1 SEHNR, CDR2 FQNEAQ (reference sequence). Germline trimming cut 10 bases from V and 6 bases from J; bases unmatched to any gene: 14. This CDR3 comprises 16 residues.

This clonotype has a count of ten or more. This rearrangement joins TRBV28 to TRBJ2-7; 10 positions agree with TRBD2. CDR1 and CDR2 (germline): MDHEN, SYDVKM. Trimming at V came to 3 bases and at J to 3 bases, leaving 8 bases not matched to a gene. The length of the CDR3 is 16 residues. CDR3 sequence reads: CASSFVLWTSGYEQYF. CDR3 sequence (DNA): TGTGCCAGCAGTTTTGTTTTATGGACTAGCGGCTACGAGCAGTACTTC.

This clonotype was counted a few times. The genes are TRBV19 and TRBJ1-2; a weak D match, TRBD1 (5 bases). Looked up from germline, CDR1 is LNHDA and CDR2 is SQIVND (reference sequence). The CDR3 contains 14 residues. V was trimmed by 7 bases and J by 4 bases, leaving 16 bases between them. This CDR3 is CASTTRDGLYGYTF. As DNA, the CDR3 is TGTGCCAGTACCACCAGGGATGGGCTCTATGGCTACACCTTC.

The sample holds a few counts of this clonotype. V gene TRBV6-1 combines with J gene TRBJ2-1, with D maybe TRBD2 (5 bases). CDR1 is MNHNS, CDR2 SASEGT, per germline. There are 15 residues in the CDR3. Trimming shortened V by 0 bases and J by 3 bases, and 9 bases separated the two germline ends. The CDR3, as DNA: TGTGCCAGCAGTGAAGCGGGAGTTTACTACAATGAGCAGTTCTTC. The encoded protein is CASSEAGVYYNEQFF.

This clonotype was seen ten or more times. The gene calls are TRBV11-2 and TRBJ2-5; D perhaps matches TRBD2 (6 bases). Germline V lookup: CDR1 SGHAT, CDR2 FQNNGV. The CDR3 has 15 amino acids. V gave up 5 bases and J gave up 0 bases, with 13 bases separating them. CDR3 region: CASSIAGTYQETQYF. DNA of the CDR3: TGTGCCAGCAGCATCGCCGGGACTTACCAAGAGACCCAGTACTTC.

This clonotype was recorded many times. The chain combines TRBV5-8 with TRBJ2-2; TRBD2 matches at 7 bases. In germline, CDR1 is SGHTS, CDR2 YDEGEE. The V segment lost 4 bases and the J segment 6 bases; nucleotides outside the gene matches: 9. The CDR3 is made up of 15 amino acids. CDR3 bases: TGTGCCAGCAGCGCCGTACCGGGACTACCCGGGGAGCTGTTTTTT. It codes for CASSAVPGLPGELFF.

Details on this clonotype: This sequence may be a read error, since a much larger clone differs from it by one base. V and J are TRBV7-6 and TRBJ2-1; the match to TRBD2 covers 13 bases. The V and J ends lost 5 bases and 0 bases, in that order; junction bases with no gene match: 10. Germline CDR1 and CDR2: SGHVS and FNYEAQ. The CDR3 totals 19 residues. The CDR3 reads CASSPAVTSGRSSYNEQFF. The CDR3 DNA is TGTGCCAGCAGCCCGGCCGTGACTAGCGGGAGGAGCTCCTACAATGAGCAGTTCTTC.

This clonotype was seen more than once but under ten times. This clone may be a read error of a much larger clone one base away. The gene calls are TRBV27 and TRBJ2-1; 13 bases line up with TRBD2. The V gene's germline CDR1 is MNHEY and CDR2 SMNVEV (reference sequence). CDR3 size: 14 residues. V dropped 6 bases and J dropped 9; count of bases not matched to a gene: 5. In nucleotides, the CDR3 is TGTGCCAGCAGGGAACTAGCGGGAGGGATTGAGCAGTTCTTC. Encoded protein: CASRELAGGIEQFF.

This clonotype was recorded at least ten times. The rearrangement joins TRBV28 to TRBJ2-5; TRBD2 matches 9 bases. Germline assignment: CDR1 MDHEN and CDR2 SYDVKM. CDR3 size: 15 residues. Trimming at V came to 7 bases and at J to 2 bases, leaving 8 bases not matched to a gene. In DNA form, the CDR3 reads TGTGCCAGCACCGGTAGCGGGAGTAGGCAAGAGACCCAGTACTTC. Protein product: CASTGSGSRQETQYF. The whole variable domain, remainder taken from reference TRBV28 and TRBJ2-5, is DVKVTQSSRYLVKRTGEKVFLECVQDMDHENMFWYRQDPGLGLRLIYFSYDVKMKEKGDIPEGYSVSREKKERFSLILESASTNQTSMYLCASTGSGSRQETQYFGPGTRLLVL.

This clonotype was picked up many times. The rearrangement links TRBV7-2 to TRBJ1-4; 11 nucleotides align to TRBD1. The CDR3 is 17 amino acids. In germline, CDR1 is SGHTA, CDR2 FQGNSA. With 3 bases clipped from V and 6 bases from J, the junction kept 9 bases outside the gene matches. CDR3 in DNA: TGTGCCAGCAGCTTCGGACAGGGGGCGCATGGGGATGAAAAACTGTTTTTT. It encodes CASSFGQGAHGDEKLFF.